The rows below give T cell receptor beta chains drawn from one sample of a study of blood T cell repertoires in COVID-19. TCRdb's table, derived via immunoSEQ multiplex PCR, lists solely in-frame clones and lacks some. The sample holds about 210,000 clones; roughly four fifths are singletons and the top ten take about 12%. The sample taken for sequencing was peripheral blood. The receptors were gathered from a middle-aged woman with acute or convalescent COVID-19. CDR3s include the opening cysteine and the closing phenylalanine or tryptophan. A D gene is named only where the DNA matches it firmly. The listing skips clone size in some rows; elsewhere it reads once, few, many or a size class.

V gene	J gene	D gene	clone size	CDR3 protein	CDR3 DNA
TRBV4-1	TRBJ2-7	TRBD2	-	CASSQTSGGSYEQYF	TGCGCCAGCAGCCAAACTAGCGGGGGCTCCTACGAGCAGTACTTC
TRBV2	TRBJ1-1	-	-	CASSEIPDTEAFF	TGTGCCAGCAGCGAAATACCAGACACTGAAGCTTTCTTT
TRBV6-5	TRBJ2-6	-	-	CASSMGEAGANVLTF	TGTGCCAGCAGTATGGGTGAGGCCGGGGCCAACGTCCTGACTTTC
TRBV3-1/TRBV3-2	TRBJ2-1	TRBD2	once	CASSPRIGTSGSFGNEQFF	TGTGCCAGCAGCCCTCGAATAGGAACTAGCGGGAGCTTTGGGAATGAGCAGTTCTTC
TRBV6-5	TRBJ2-7	TRBD2	-	CASNREGEQYF	TGTGCCAGCAACCGGGAGGGGGAGCAGTACTTC
TRBV27	TRBJ2-7	TRBD2	-	CASSFVSSGHEQYF	TGTGCCAGCAGTTTCGTGTCTAGCGGTCACGAGCAGTACTTC
TRBV10-3	TRBJ2-7	TRBD1	-	CAISNPVSSDRGSYEQYF	TGTGCCATCAGTAACCCGGTCTCATCCGACAGGGGTTCCTACGAGCAGTACTTC
TRBV4-1	TRBJ2-1	-	once	CASSQDELYNEQFF	TGCGCCAGCAGCCAAGATGAACTTTACAATGAGCAGTTCTTC
TRBV29-1	TRBJ2-7	TRBD1	-	CSVSGGTGSYEQYF	TGCAGCGTCAGTGGCGGGACAGGGTCCTACGAGCAGTACTTC
TRBV20-1	TRBJ1-1	TRBD1	-	CSASPPRDRGSVFYGNTEAFF	TGCAGTGCTAGTCCACCCCGGGACAGGGGGTCAGTATTTTATGGAAACACTGAAGCTTTCTTT
TRBV10-1	TRBJ2-7	TRBD2	few	CAIPALAGAHEQYF	TGCGCCATCCCCGCATTAGCGGGAGCCCACGAGCAGTACTTC
TRBV19	TRBJ2-1	TRBD2	-	CASSNTGGGLMEQFF	TGTGCCAGTAGTAATACGGGAGGGGGGCTAATGGAGCAGTTCTTC
TRBV5-5	TRBJ1-4	-	-	CASSLIGGPNEKLFF	TGTGCCAGCAGCCTGATCGGGGGGCCTAATGAAAAACTGTTTTTT
TRBV5-1	TRBJ2-3	TRBD2	-	CASSFFPASGGSHTDTQYF	TGCGCCAGCAGCTTCTTCCCAGCTAGCGGGGGGTCGCACACAGATACGCAGTATTTT
TRBV11-2	TRBJ2-5	-	-	CASSLVLETQYF	TGTGCCAGCAGCTTAGTATTAGAGACCCAGTACTTC
TRBV7-6	TRBJ2-3	-	-	CASSLYTDTQYF	TGTGCCAGCAGCCTGTATACAGATACGCAGTATTTT
TRBV18	TRBJ2-3	-	once	CASSPVPGAGDTQYF	TGTGCCAGCTCACCGGTCCCGGGTGCAGGGGATACGCAGTATTTT
TRBV4-1	TRBJ2-2	TRBD2	-	CASSRQLAGGTNTGELFF	TGCGCCAGCAGCCGCCAACTAGCGGGGGGGACGAACACCGGGGAGCTGTTTTTT
TRBV30	TRBJ1-2	TRBD1	few	CAWSHTGGLGYTF	TGTGCCTGGAGTCATACAGGGGGGTTAGGCTACACCTTC
TRBV30	TRBJ1-2	-	-	CAWSRTNGYTF	TGTGCCTGGAGCCGAACAAATGGCTACACCTTC
TRBV6-5	TRBJ1-1	-	-	CASGRGRTEAFF	TGTGCCAGCGGAAGAGGGCGCACTGAAGCTTTCTTT
TRBV11-1	TRBJ1-2	-	once	CVSSFRGFYGYTF	TGTGTCAGCAGCTTCAGAGGGTTCTATGGCTACACCTTC
TRBV30	TRBJ2-3	TRBD2	-	CACSSGGFDTQYF	TGTGCCTGCTCTAGCGGGGGGTTCGATACGCAGTATTTT
TRBV7-6	TRBJ2-1	TRBD2	-	CASSLRTSGSYNEQFF	TGTGCCAGCAGCCTAAGGACTAGCGGGTCCTACAATGAGCAGTTCTTC
TRBV5-4	TRBJ2-7	-	-	CASSIGQSYEQYF	TGTGCCAGCAGCATTGGACAGTCCTACGAGCAGTACTTC
TRBV6-5	TRBJ1-1	TRBD1	-	CASSLKQGAAFF	TGTGCCAGCAGCCTAAAACAGGGGGCAGCTTTCTTT
TRBV3-1/TRBV3-2	TRBJ2-2	TRBD1	-	CASRDRGWNTGELFF	TGTGCCAGCAGGGACAGGGGATGGAACACCGGGGAGCTGTTTTTT
TRBV6-5	TRBJ2-4	-	few	CASTPGGSKNIQYF	TGTGCCAGCACCCCAGGGGGGTCCAAAAACATTCAGTACTTC
TRBV30	TRBJ1-2	-	-	CAWIGGAHYGYTF	TGTGCCTGGATTGGGGGGGCCCACTATGGCTACACCTTC
TRBV24-1	TRBJ2-5	TRBD1	-	CATMLTGGETQYF	TGTGCCACCATGCTCACAGGGGGGGAGACCCAGTACTTC
TRBV18	TRBJ1-4	TRBD1	-	CASSPIPGQGTNEKLFF	TGTGCCAGCTCACCGATCCCGGGACAGGGAACTAATGAAAAACTGTTTTTT
TRBV5-1	TRBJ1-1	-	-	CASSPWGVGDTEAFF	TGCGCCAGCAGTCCCTGGGGAGTAGGAGACACTGAAGCTTTCTTT
TRBV27	TRBJ2-2	TRBD1	-	CASSPGGQGAPFTGELFF	TGTGCCAGCAGTCCAGGGGGACAGGGGGCCCCCTTCACCGGGGAGCTGTTTTTT
TRBV19	TRBJ2-2	-	few	CASSERVDPPNTGELFF	TGTGCCAGTAGTGAGAGGGTGGACCCCCCGAACACCGGGGAGCTGTTTTTT
TRBV4-3	TRBJ1-2	-	-	CASSQDQGWSGYTF	TGCGCCAGCAGCCAAGACCAGGGTTGGAGTGGCTACACCTTC
TRBV4-2	TRBJ2-7	TRBD2	-	CASSQELAGGPYEQYF	TGTGCCAGCAGCCAAGAACTCGCGGGGGGCCCCTACGAGCAGTACTTC
TRBV6-5	TRBJ2-1	-	-	CASRPGVYNEQFF	TGTGCCAGCAGACCGGGGGTGTACAATGAGCAGTTCTTC
TRBV3-1/TRBV3-2	TRBJ1-5	-	few	CASSQTGPREPQHF	TGTGCCAGCAGCCAAACAGGGCCGAGAGAGCCCCAGCATTTT
TRBV6-5	TRBJ1-5	-	-	CASKRTADNQPQHF	TGTGCCAGCAAACGGACAGCGGACAATCAGCCCCAGCATTTT
TRBV30	TRBJ1-2	TRBD1	-	CAWSVGTGDGYTF	TGTGCCTGGAGTGTTGGGACAGGGGATGGCTACACCTTC
TRBV3-1/TRBV3-2	TRBJ2-3	-	-	CASSPMLAIHTQYF	TGTGCCAGCAGCCCAATGCTAGCGATTCATACGCAGTATTTT
TRBV2	TRBJ2-1	TRBD2	once	CASIAGLAGLGEQFF	TGTGCCAGCATCGCGGGACTAGCGGGGTTGGGTGAGCAGTTCTTC
TRBV3-1/TRBV3-2	TRBJ1-5	-	few	CASSQGQGRNQPQHF	TGTGCCAGCAGCCAAGGGCAGGGGCGCAATCAGCCCCAGCATTTT
TRBV30	TRBJ2-1	-	-	CAWSSFVGADNEQFF	TGTGCCTGGAGTTCTTTCGTGGGAGCGGACAATGAGCAGTTCTTC
TRBV7-8	TRBJ2-7	TRBD1	-	CASSLSPTGYGQYF	TGTGCCAGCAGCTTAAGTCCGACAGGGTACGGGCAGTACTTC
TRBV9	TRBJ2-7	-	-	CASSVAHRPDEQYF	TGTGCCAGCAGCGTAGCACACAGGCCTGACGAGCAGTACTTC
TRBV5-1	TRBJ1-2	TRBD1	-	CASSLGTGNYGYTF	TGCGCCAGCAGCTTGGGGACAGGGAACTATGGCTACACCTTC
TRBV2	TRBJ2-1	TRBD2	-	CASSETSRGNEQFF	TGTGCCAGCAGTGAGACTAGCCGGGGCAATGAGCAGTTCTTC
TRBV30	TRBJ1-6	-	-	CAWSVVQGNSPLHF	TGTGCCTGGAGTGTAGTACAGGGTAATTCACCCCTCCACTTT
TRBV29-1	TRBJ1-2	-	-	CSALGTLYGYTF	TGCAGCGCCCTCGGGACATTGTATGGCTACACCTTC
TRBV18	TRBJ2-7	TRBD2	once	CASSPGRAEGYEQYF	TGTGCCAGCTCACCCGGGAGGGCTGAAGGATACGAGCAGTACTTC
TRBV10-3	TRBJ2-3	-	-	CAIRLRPSTDTQYF	TGTGCCATCAGACTACGACCTAGCACAGATACGCAGTATTTT
TRBV11-2	TRBJ2-1	TRBD2	-	CASSLVTSGPEYNEQFF	TGTGCCAGCAGCTTAGTGACTAGCGGGCCAGAATACAATGAGCAGTTCTTC